This TCR beta chain was profiled in a study of control samples from healthy donors and cancer patients. CDR1 and CDR2 (germline): LNHDA, SQIVND (reference sequence). The length of the CDR3 is 16 residues. V lost 5 bases to trimming and J lost 4 bases, with 19 bases between them. Some clones are missing from TCRdb's copy, which holds only in-frame ones; the method was immunoSEQ multiplex PCR. The table lists about 120,000 clones, about 91% of them singletons, with less than 4% in the top ten. The sequenced material came from blood. J is TRBJ2-3 and V is TRBV19, with D tentatively TRBD2 (6 bases). This TCR was sampled from a man between 35 and 55 years old in good health. This CDR3 is CASSFRTNPGADTQYF. CDR3 bases: TGTGCCAGTAGTTTTAGGACAAACCCGGGGGCAGATACGCAGTATTTT.